A selection of T cell receptor beta chains follows, all from one sample in a study of T cells in Graves' hyperthyroidism and ophthalmopathy. TCRdb re-analysed the multiplex PCR reads in MiXCR, keeping a single row per CDR3 protein. The sample records 350,000 or so distinct CDR3 sequences, less than 20% being singletons. Input material: blood. The receptors stem from a woman in her forties with Graves' ophthalmopathy. The CDR3 runs from the conserved cysteine through the conserved F or W. The D gene is left open where the match is weak. Clone size is shown for a subset of rows, as once, few, many or a class of expanded clone.

NA | many | TRBJ1-1 | TRBV6-5 | CANLTMGGWYTEAFF | TGTGCCAACCTCACGATGGGGGGCTGGTACACTGAAGCTTTCTTT
TRBD1 | many | TRBJ1-5 | TRBV12-3/TRBV12-4 | CASSLGPRPFAATGDSQPQHF | TGTGCCAGCAGTTTAGGCCCAAGGCCGTTTGCGGCCACAGGGGATTCTCAGCCCCAGCATTTT
NA | many | TRBJ1-2 | TRBV20-1 | CSALLGRGTNYGYTF | TGCAGTGCTCTTCTTGGACGGGGAACTAACTATGGCTACACCTTC
TRBD1 | many | TRBJ1-1 | TRBV20-1 | CSARTGENTEAFF | TGCAGTGCCAGGACAGGAGAGAACACTGAAGCTTTCTTT
NA | many | TRBJ2-7 | TRBV5-8 | CASSLDPGSYEQYF | TGTGCCAGCAGCTTGGACCCCGGCTCCTACGAGCAGTACTTC
TRBD2 | many | TRBJ2-7 | TRBV6-1 | CASMREREEYYEQYF | TGTGCCAGCATGAGGGAGCGGGAGGAATACTACGAGCAGTACTTC
NA | many | TRBJ1-1 | TRBV29-1 | CSVSSSQSNTEAFF | TGCAGCGTTTCCTCTTCCCAGTCGAACACTGAAGCTTTCTTT
TRBD1 | medium-sized | TRBJ2-5 | TRBV6-5 | CASSYSDRVTQETQYF | TGTGCCAGCAGTTACTCGGACAGGGTGACGCAGGAGACCCAGTACTTC
NA | many | TRBJ1-1 | TRBV5-5 | CASSLIPRTEAFF | TGTGCCAGCAGCTTGATCCCACGCACTGAAGCTTTCTTT
TRBD2 | NA | TRBJ2-5 | TRBV25-1 | CASSQVAGGTQYF | TGTGCCAGCAGTCAGGTAGCGGGAGGGACCCAGTACTTC
NA | many | TRBJ1-1 | TRBV12-3/TRBV12-4 | CASSLSRSEAFF | TGTGCCAGCAGCCTGTCGCGTTCTGAAGCTTTCTTT
NA | few | TRBJ2-4 | TRBV28 | CASSFRGFIGNIQYF | TGTGCCAGCAGTTTCAGGGGCTTTATCGGAAACATTCAGTACTTC
NA | many | TRBJ1-1 | TRBV12-3/TRBV12-4 | CASSPRQGMNTEAFF | TGTGCCAGCAGTCCGCGGCAGGGCATGAACACTGAAGCTTTCTTT
NA | many | TRBJ1-1 | TRBV30 | CAWVAGGVAFF | TGTGCCTGGGTTGCCGGGGGAGTAGCTTTCTTT
NA | many | TRBJ2-2 | TRBV28 | CASRPRPYTGELFF | TGTGCCAGCCGACCCCGGCCCTACACCGGGGAGCTGTTTTTT
TRBD2 | many | TRBJ2-7 | TRBV30 | CAWSPTSAPWEQYF | TGTGCCTGGAGTCCGACTAGCGCCCCTTGGGAGCAGTACTTC
NA | many | TRBJ2-5 | TRBV7-2 | CASSLLPPVGLETQYF | TGTGCCAGCAGCTTACTACCCCCGGTGGGCCTGGAGACCCAGTACTTC
TRBD1 | NA | TRBJ1-6 | TRBV20-1 | CSARQGASYSPLHF | TGCAGTGCTAGACAGGGGGCGTCGTATTCACCCCTCCACTTT
NA | many | TRBJ2-6 | TRBV27 | CASCCVGGGQPYSGANVLTF | TGTGCCAGCTGTTGTGTGGGTGGAGGGCAACCCTACTCTGGGGCCAACGTCCTGACTTTC
TRBD1 | many | TRBJ1-2 | TRBV6-1 | CASSNNDRGDPYGYTF | TGTGCCAGCAGTAATAATGACAGGGGGGATCCGTATGGCTACACCTTC
NA | many | TRBJ2-5 | TRBV29-1 | CSVAGTQETQYF | TGCAGCGTTGCCGGCACCCAAGAGACCCAGTACTTC
NA | NA | TRBJ2-7 | TRBV12-3/TRBV12-4 | CASSRGREQYF | TGTGCCAGCAGCAGGGGCCGGGAGCAGTACTTC
NA | many | TRBJ2-5 | TRBV27 | CASSHNWEIQETQYF | TGTGCCAGCAGTCATAACTGGGAGATCCAAGAGACCCAGTACTTC
NA | few | TRBJ2-1 | TRBV28 | CASSFGHSPPYEQFF | TGTGCCAGCAGTTTTGGGCATAGCCCTCCCTACGAGCAGTTCTTC
TRBD1 | many | TRBJ2-7 | TRBV20-1 | CSAKRAGQGYEQYF | TGCAGTGCTAAAAGAGCGGGACAGGGCTACGAGCAGTACTTC
NA | few | TRBJ2-5 | TRBV6-1 | CASSDGTPRYF | TGTGCCAGCAGTGACGGGACACCCCGGTACTTC
TRBD2 | many | TRBJ2-2 | TRBV6-5 | CASSLLAGAGELFF | TGTGCCAGCAGCTTACTAGCGGGGGCCGGGGAGCTGTTTTTT
NA | many | TRBJ2-7 | TRBV20-1 | CSAKNRAKGFEQYF | TGCAGTGCAAAGAACAGGGCTAAGGGTTTCGAGCAGTACTTC
TRBD2 | many | TRBJ2-2 | TRBV20-1 | CSARASGRGTGELFF | TGCAGTGCTAGAGCTTCCGGGAGGGGAACCGGGGAGCTGTTTTTT
NA | many | TRBJ2-7 | TRBV6-5 | CASSLTELGEQYF | TGTGCCAGCAGTCTCACAGAGTTGGGCGAGCAGTACTTC
NA | many | TRBJ2-3 | TRBV20-1 | CSAPRDGPSTDTQYF | TGCAGTGCTCCTCGGGACGGGCCTAGCACAGATACGCAGTATTTT
NA | many | TRBJ1-1 | TRBV7-9 | CASSLGSGVNTEAFF | TGTGCCAGCAGCTTAGGATCTGGGGTGAACACTGAAGCTTTCTTT
NA | NA | TRBJ1-5 | TRBV11-2 | CASSLLSSNQPQHF | TGTGCCAGCAGCTTACTCTCCAGCAATCAGCCCCAGCATTTT
NA | many | TRBJ2-2 | TRBV19 | CASSGPTGNTGELFF | TGTGCCAGTAGTGGTCCGACAGGGAACACCGGGGAGCTGTTTTTT
TRBD1 | many | TRBJ1-6 | TRBV7-3 | CASGRQGRNSPLHF | TGTGCCAGCGGAAGACAGGGCCGTAATTCACCCCTCCACTTT
NA | many | TRBJ1-2 | TRBV10-3 | CATAGLNGPSGYTF | TGTGCCACCGCCGGGTTGAACGGGCCGAGCGGCTACACCTTC
NA | NA | TRBJ2-7 | TRBV28 | CASSPGRNSYEQYF | TGTGCCAGCAGCCCAGGGCGAAACTCCTACGAGCAGTACTTC
TRBD2 | many | TRBJ2-3 | TRBV28 | CASSFPLRRGRAGDTQYF | TGTGCCAGCAGTTTCCCTCTGCGGCGCGGGAGGGCCGGAGATACGCAGTATTTT
NA | many | TRBJ2-7 | TRBV7-2 | CASSDTGLEQYF | TGTGCCAGCAGCGACACCGGCCTCGAGCAGTACTTC
NA | many | TRBJ2-2 | TRBV20-1 | CSARGGLETGELFF | TGCAGTGCTAGAGGAGGGTTGGAGACCGGGGAGCTGTTTTTT
NA | NA | TRBJ2-5 | TRBV30 | CAWSFGRKETQYF | TGTGCCTGGAGTTTCGGGCGGAAAGAGACCCAGTACTTC
NA | many | TRBJ2-7 | TRBV5-1 | CASSLGVLGEQYF | TGCGCCAGCAGCTTGGGAGTTCTGGGAGAGCAGTACTTC
TRBD2 | NA | TRBJ2-7 | TRBV11-2 | CASSLEWGGSQGEQYF | TGTGCCAGCAGCTTAGAATGGGGCGGGAGTCAAGGCGAGCAGTACTTC
NA | many | TRBJ1-5 | TRBV11-2 | CASSSSRTTGKDQPQHF | TGTGCCAGCAGCTCATCCAGAACTACAGGGAAGGACCAGCCCCAGCATTTT
NA | many | TRBJ2-7 | TRBV28 | CASSLFQTSSYEQYF | TGTGCCAGCAGTTTATTCCAGACGTCTTCCTACGAGCAGTACTTC
NA | many | TRBJ1-5 | TRBV6-2/TRBV6-3 | CASSYSSRGGVGNQPQHF | TGTGCCAGCAGTTACTCTTCACGTGGGGGAGTGGGAAATCAGCCCCAGCATTTT
NA | NA | TRBJ2-7 | TRBV30 | CAWSVGRGDYEQYF | TGTGCCTGGAGTGTTGGCAGGGGTGACTACGAGCAGTACTTC
NA | many | TRBJ1-3 | TRBV2 | CASSVRGNGNTIYF | TGTGCCAGCAGTGTGAGGGGAAATGGAAACACCATATATTTT
NA | many | TRBJ2-7 | TRBV7-2 | CASSDRGGPYEQYF | TGTGCCAGCAGCGATAGAGGGGGGCCCTACGAGCAGTACTTC
TRBD1 | many | TRBJ1-2 | TRBV19 | CASRTGATYGYTF | TGTGCCAGTAGGACAGGGGCCACCTATGGCTACACCTTC
NA | many | TRBJ1-1 | TRBV28 | CASSFSRMGTEAFF | TGTGCCAGCAGTTTTTCCCGAATGGGGACTGAAGCTTTCTTT
NA | many | TRBJ2-2 | TRBV29-1 | CSVVLFGDTNTGELFF | TGCAGCGTCGTGCTATTCGGGGACACGAACACCGGGGAGCTGTTTTTT
NA | NA | TRBJ2-3 | TRBV5-1 | CASSRGTFTSTDTQYF | TGCGCCAGCAGCCGAGGGACTTTCACTAGCACAGATACGCAGTATTTT
NA | few | TRBJ2-1 | TRBV30 | CASSDRYEQFF | TGTGCCTCGAGTGATCGATACGAGCAGTTCTTC
NA | NA | TRBJ1-1 | TRBV6-1 | CASSGIQSENTEAFF | TGTGCCAGCAGTGGCATACAATCAGAGAACACTGAAGCTTTCTTT
TRBD2 | NA | TRBJ2-5 | TRBV30 | CAWSGQLAEQETQYF | TGTGCCTGGAGTGGCCAACTAGCGGAACAAGAGACCCAGTACTTC
NA | many | TRBJ1-5 | TRBV12-3/TRBV12-4 | CASSFGVVSQPQHF | TGTGCCAGCAGTTTTGGGGTAGTTAGTCAGCCCCAGCATTTT